The T cell receptor (beta chain) under discussion was sequenced for a study of beta chain features in type 1 diabetes (dated by TCRdb to the late 2010s). Background for the entire study: Patients and healthy donors did not differ in mean age, gender distribution, total cell number or subset yield. The study compared TCRB repertoires of sorted circulating CD4+ T cell subsets between recently diagnosed type 1 diabetes patients and matched healthy donors. Regulatory and stem cell-like memory subsets were obtained from only 8 patients and roughly 8 healthy donors, while naive and central memory subsets were obtained from all 28 donors. A total of around 100 million sorted cells were examined across all samples, and RNA yield correlated strongly with the number of cells per subset.

A distance of 5 bases separates the germline ends of V and J, which lose 0 bases and 2 bases respectively. The CDR3 numbers 13 residues from cysteine through phenylalanine. The only DNA kept is the CDR3, 39 bases in frame from the first base. CDR1 and CDR2 are drawn from the germline V gene: SGDLS, YYNGEE. The High Capacity cDNA Reverse Transcription Kit was used to reverse transcribe all of the isolated RNA, meaning that expressed TCRB transcripts were what got sequenced. Deep immunoSEQ sequencing was applied to naive, central memory and regulatory T cell samples, giving an average of around 3.8 million total reads per sample. After sorted cells were lysed in RLT buffer, RNA was extracted with DNase-treated RNeasy Micro or Mini kits, with the choice depending on cell number. To prevent cross-contamination, each cell subset was processed individually, whereas patient and healthy donor samples were processed jointly. The immunoSEQ multiplex PCR was used to amplify TCRB sequences from cDNA, generating 87-bp fragments that spanned the CDR3 region. Sequencing of the amplicons was done on the Illumina HiSeq platform. In the source study's methods: PCR bias was computationally corrected using synthetic template baselines, reads within Hamming distance 2 were collapsed, and singletons that could not be merged were discarded. By aligning reads against IMGT, V, D and J genes, CDR3 length, and insertions or deletions at six rearrangement sites were assigned. Within each subset, clonotype counts were normalized to the number of sorted cells before true diversity and Gini coefficients were calculated with the tcR R package. Repertoire sharing was quantified using the overlap coefficient calculated on TCRB nucleotide sequences. Out-of-frame TCRB sequences from naive cells were analyzed to stand in for the pre-selection repertoire. TCRdb re-hosts the immuneACCESS table, in-frame sequences only. Its copies lack some clones; in the studies checked, an unresolved V gene accounts for under half of them, and the cause for the rest is not known. V and J calls and clone size are given by that table; D and trimming were obtained from the DNA. The sample contains approximately 260,000 clones, just over 20% of them found a single time. Clones ranked in the top ten supply more than 0.025% of the sample.

The paper as a whole reports these results and caveats: Shorter templates might have been favored by PCR, but patient and control samples were amplified and corrected together, so both groups would have been affected equally by any skew. In all four CD4+ subsets, TCRB CDR3 length was moderately but significantly shorter in type 1 diabetes patients. At VDJ recombination sites, type 1 diabetes patients had fewer insertions and more deleted nucleotides, which implies abnormalities in thymic rearrangement. Because small numbers of individuals were included in the HLA sub-analyses, any influence of HLA type on TCRB rearrangement was left unresolved. The naive, central memory and regulatory TCRB repertoires appeared to resemble one another more closely among patients than among healthy donors. Because cDNA was sequenced instead of genomic DNA, activated cells with high expression could be over-represented, although the groups did not differ in activation or CD3 levels.

Each donor gave one peripheral blood draw, averaging approximately 0.11 L, which was collected into heparinised tubes. Naive, central memory, regulatory and stem cell-like memory CD4+ T cells were sorted on a BD FACSAria II using a panel including CD45RO, CCR7, CD25, CD127, CD95 and CD27. A purity above 98% was achieved for all sorted populations. PBMCs were isolated right away by Lymphoprep density gradient centrifugation and were stained directly, without culture. Samples were stained and sorted in pairs, with one healthy donor and one patient per experiment, so that batch effects were minimized. About this clone: What this receptor recognizes is not known. The record has no base qualities; no much larger clone is one base away.

The sequence is built from TRBV9 and TRBJ1-2, with no D gene named confidently. The source material was naive CD4+ T cells from blood. The cell subset or site label for this specimen denotes: true naive CD4+ T cells. The receptor was derived from a woman aged 40 to 50 with type 1 diabetes. This receptor carries the CDR3 CASSVVANYGYTF. The DNA is as follows: TGTGCCAGCAGCGTAGTAGCAAACTATGGCTACACCTTC.